This is a list of T cell receptor beta chains from one sample in a study of OX40 agonist ivuxolimab in advanced cancers. Using immunoSEQ multiplex PCR, the repertoire was profiled, and TCRdb retains in-frame clones only, with some absent. The sample comprises about 71,000 clones, under 85% of which are singletons, and about 0.44% rests with the top ten. This material consisted of CD4+ or CD8+ T cells sorted from blood, taken in a trial of the OX40 agonist ivuxolimab. The receptors derive from an adult with an advanced solid tumor such as melanoma, head and neck, liver or kidney cancer. Each CDR3 is given with its conserved first and last residue. Not every row has a clone size; where given, it reads once, few, many or a size class.

CDR3aa: CASTPGTSTLETQYF
v_gene: TRBV2
j_gene: TRBJ2-5
abundance: NA

CDR3aa: CASSITPWTGGYQETQYF
v_gene: TRBV28
j_gene: TRBJ2-5
abundance: once

CDR3aa: CASSLAGTSGIDTQYF
v_gene: TRBV7-9
j_gene: TRBJ2-3
abundance: NA

CDR3aa: CASSTRTGGNYGYTF
v_gene: TRBV28
j_gene: TRBJ1-2
abundance: NA

CDR3aa: CAWSTGFNSPLHF
v_gene: TRBV30
j_gene: TRBJ1-6
abundance: NA

CDR3aa: CASSFRWGNQPQHF
v_gene: TRBV28
j_gene: TRBJ1-5
abundance: NA

CDR3aa: CSVEDPGAKRNTEAFF
v_gene: TRBV29-1
j_gene: TRBJ1-1
abundance: NA

CDR3aa: CSVAQGLNTEAFF
v_gene: TRBV29-1
j_gene: TRBJ1-1
abundance: NA

CDR3aa: CASSPNDRTQGSPLHF
v_gene: TRBV18
j_gene: TRBJ1-6
abundance: NA

CDR3aa: CASSPLPVGQGNQPQHF
v_gene: TRBV5-1
j_gene: TRBJ1-5
abundance: NA

CDR3aa: CAWSVRISGVGNQPQHF
v_gene: TRBV30
j_gene: TRBJ1-5
abundance: NA

CDR3aa: CASKSAAGLNNEQFF
v_gene: TRBV2
j_gene: TRBJ2-1
abundance: NA

CDR3aa: CASRPASFSGNTIYF
v_gene: TRBV7-8
j_gene: TRBJ1-3
abundance: NA

CDR3aa: CASSQRDTSTDTQYF
v_gene: TRBV4-3
j_gene: TRBJ2-3
abundance: once

CDR3aa: CASSSTDTQYF
v_gene: TRBV7-3
j_gene: TRBJ2-3
abundance: NA

CDR3aa: CASSPGGSNYGYTF
v_gene: TRBV18
j_gene: TRBJ1-2
abundance: once

CDR3aa: CASSTGDGYTF
v_gene: TRBV28
j_gene: TRBJ1-2
abundance: once

CDR3aa: CASSTLDSNTEAFF
v_gene: TRBV5-1
j_gene: TRBJ1-1
abundance: few

CDR3aa: CASSYSIFRGDSPLHF
v_gene: TRBV6-6
j_gene: TRBJ1-6
abundance: once